One T cell receptor beta chain is described in this entry. This clonotype was detected only a few times. Its antigen remains undetermined. Nothing much larger sits one base from this clone, and base qualities are not available. Sequences LGHNA (CDR1) and YSLEER (CDR2) are obtained from the germline V gene. Counted from cysteine to phenylalanine, this CDR3 has 16 amino acids. Here the CDR3 DNA is all that survives: 48 bases in frame from base 1. Trimming takes 2 bases off V and 7 bases off J; junction bases not matched to a gene: 8. These data come from a study of spatial heterogeneity in lung cancer (dated by TCRdb to the late 2010s). In terms of the full investigation: Beta-chain transcripts were consistently detected in greater numbers than alpha-chain transcripts, which likely reflected higher beta-chain transcript abundance. At surgery, 220 tumor regions, approximately 64 matched nontumor lung samples and 45 to 60 PBMC samples were TCR-sequenced for both alpha and beta chains. TCR repertoire features were related to nonsynonymous mutation counts determined by whole-exome sequencing of tumor tissue. In the raw uncorrected reads, each unique combination of TCR and UMI appeared more than ten times on average. In non-small cell lung cancer, the study quantitatively compared TCR alpha and beta repertoires across several tumor regions, matched nontumor lung, and blood. In tumor regions, TCR transcript counts showed a strong correlation with a T cell transcriptional module score derived from matched bulk RNA-seq.

Here is what the overall study found, with its caveats: TCR-seq coverage of tumor T cells was estimated at only about 7% for alpha chains and approximately 12% for beta chains. The number of expanded intratumoral alpha and beta TCRs correlated with the tumor nonsynonymous mutation count. Counts of ubiquitous and regional expanded TCRs were found to correlate with counts of ubiquitous and regional nonsynonymous mutations, respectively. Confirming at a functional level the hypothesis that regional TCRs recognize regional mutations was considered to require additional single-cell paired TCR alpha and beta sequencing.

Libraries were constructed by 5' RACE. Sequenced on a NextSeq 500. To allow correction of PCR and sequencing errors, the TCR library protocol tagged every TCR cDNA molecule with a unique molecular identifier. Turning to the authors' computational methods: TCR identification, UMI-based error correction and CDR3 extraction were all carried out with Decombinator tools. Expanded TCRs were defined as those above a frequency of 2 per 1,000, corresponding to the top 1% of the tumor frequency distribution. Expanded tumor TCRs statistically deemed absent (corrected P<0.05) from at least one tumor region were classed as regional, and all other expanded tumor TCRs were classed as ubiquitous. Rényi diversity was computed with the R vegan package after subsampling each repertoire 100 times to 5,000 TCRs. CDR3 similarity networks were built from amino acid triplet string-kernel similarity, with CDR3s being connected when pairwise similarity was above 0.82. TCRdb reworked the public reads: Q25 trimming with fastp, MiXCR clone assembly, productive beta chains retained. All rows with the same CDR3 protein become a single entry with the most common DNA and genes. None of the V and J calls come from the authors' own analysis; TCRdb made them. The sample table holds about 8,000 distinct CDR3 sequences, of which approximately 9% were seen once. The ten largest clonotypes hold just under 9% of the sample.

This sample's time point label indicates: sample taken at primary tumor resection. The donors were fewer than 90 patients from the lung TRACERx cohort who had early-stage, untreated non-small cell lung cancer. Whole RNA extracted from tumor and nontumor lung tissue, or from cryopreserved PBMC samples, was used for TCR sequencing without cell sorting. Patients were selected for TCR sequencing only if sufficient RNA was available from at least two tumor regions. Tumor and adjacent nontumor lung specimens were reviewed by a lung pathologist before selection. The chain links TRBV4-3 with TRBJ1-6, and TRBD1 matches 7 of the central bases. The specimen was lung tumor tissue, collected at surgery. This TCR was recovered from a male donor with early-stage non-small cell lung cancer. The CDR3: CASSQSARGENSPLHF. The DNA sequence is as follows: TGCGCCAGCAGCCAATCGGCCAGGGGGGAGAATTCACCCCTCCACTTT.